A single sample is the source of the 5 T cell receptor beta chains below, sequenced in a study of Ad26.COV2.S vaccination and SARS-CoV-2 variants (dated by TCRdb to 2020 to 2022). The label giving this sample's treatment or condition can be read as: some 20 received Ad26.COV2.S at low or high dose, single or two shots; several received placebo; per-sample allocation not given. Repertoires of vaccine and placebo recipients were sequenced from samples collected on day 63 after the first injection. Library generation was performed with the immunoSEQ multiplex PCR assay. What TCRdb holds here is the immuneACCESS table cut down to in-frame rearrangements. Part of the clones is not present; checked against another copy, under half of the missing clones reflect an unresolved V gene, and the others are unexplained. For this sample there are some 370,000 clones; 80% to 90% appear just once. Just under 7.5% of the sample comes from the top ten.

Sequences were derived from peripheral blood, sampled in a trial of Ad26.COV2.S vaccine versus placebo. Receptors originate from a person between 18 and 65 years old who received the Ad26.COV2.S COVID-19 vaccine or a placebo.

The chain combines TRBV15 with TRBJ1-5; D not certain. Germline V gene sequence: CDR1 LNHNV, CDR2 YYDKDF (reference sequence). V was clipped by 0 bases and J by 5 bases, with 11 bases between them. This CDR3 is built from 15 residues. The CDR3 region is CATSRDPKVDQPQHF. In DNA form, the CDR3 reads TGTGCCACCAGCAGAGATCCGAAGGTGGATCAGCCCCAGCATTTT.

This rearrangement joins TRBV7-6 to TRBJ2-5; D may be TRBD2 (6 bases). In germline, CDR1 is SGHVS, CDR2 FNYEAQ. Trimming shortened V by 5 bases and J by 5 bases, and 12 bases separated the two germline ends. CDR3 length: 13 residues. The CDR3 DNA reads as TGTGCCAGCAGCCTCGGACTACGGGAGACCCAGTACTTC. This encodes CASSLGLRETQYF.

CDR3 residues: CASSLGRDRGHITEAFF. In DNA, the CDR3 is TGTGCCAGCAGCTTAGGCCGGGACAGGGGGCATATCACTGAAGCTTTCTTT. This chain joins TRBV7-2 and TRBJ1-1, with TRBD1 identical over 12 bases. V gave up 1 base and J gave up 4 bases; unmatched junction bases: 7. The CDR3 loop spans 17 amino acids. In germline, CDR1 is SGHTA, CDR2 FQGNSA. Combining the CDR3 with reference TRBV7-2 and TRBJ1-1 gives the whole variable domain GAGVSQSPSNKVTEKGKDVELRCDPISGHTALYWYRQSLGQGLEFLIYFQGNSAPDKSGLPSDRFSAERTGGSVSTLTIQRTQQEDSAVYLCASSLGRDRGHITEAFFGQGTRLTVV.

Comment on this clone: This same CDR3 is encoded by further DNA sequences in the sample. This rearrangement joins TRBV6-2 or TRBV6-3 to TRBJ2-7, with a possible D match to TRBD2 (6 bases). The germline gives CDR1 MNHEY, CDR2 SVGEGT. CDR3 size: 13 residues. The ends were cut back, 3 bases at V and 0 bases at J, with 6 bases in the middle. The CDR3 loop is CASSYSGSYEQYF. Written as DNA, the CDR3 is TGTGCCAGCAGTTATAGCGGCTCCTACGAGCAGTACTTC.

CDR3: CASSPRGKRYGYTF. The CDR3 DNA reads as TGTGCCAGCAGCCCGAGGGGGAAGCGCTATGGCTACACCTTC. J is TRBJ1-2 and V is TRBV9, with D perhaps TRBD1 (6 bases). This CDR3 contains 14 residues. Germline loops: CDR1 SGDLS, CDR2 YYNGEE. Trimming pared 4 bases from V and 4 bases from J, leaving 14 bases between.